A selection of T cell receptor beta chains follows, all from one sample in a study of blood T cell repertoires in COVID-19. Some clones are missing from TCRdb's copy, which holds only in-frame ones; the method was immunoSEQ multiplex PCR. The sample comprises roughly 150,000 clones, roughly nine tenths of which are singletons, and roughly 15% rests with the top ten. The specimen sequenced was peripheral blood. The receptor set was obtained from a woman between 40 and 50 years old with acute or convalescent COVID-19. Both conserved end residues are trimmed from each CDR3. A D gene is named only where the DNA matches it firmly.

>TRBJ2-7|TRBD2|TRBV9
ASSPGLAGVGEQY
>TRBJ1-4|NA|TRBV18
ASSPETGLNEKLF
>TRBJ2-3|TRBD2|TRBV3-1/TRBV3-2
ASSQEASGYRTDTQY
>TRBJ1-4|NA|TRBV28
ASSLSGLGDEKLF
>TRBJ2-3|TRBD2|TRBV28
ASSLSLAGDTQY
>TRBJ2-3|TRBD1|TRBV2
ASSGTGLGTDTQY
>TRBJ2-7|NA|TRBV7-3
ASSSGQSYEQY
>TRBJ1-2|NA|TRBV12-3/TRBV12-4
ASSSTGVYGYT
>TRBJ1-6|NA|TRBV6-5
ASTTGLRNSPLH
>TRBJ2-1|NA|TRBV9
ASSVGTRLGNEQF
>TRBJ2-1|NA|TRBV1
TSSQDSYSYNEQF
>TRBJ2-1|TRBD2|TRBV6-5
ASSYSRAGGDNEQF
>TRBJ1-6|TRBD1|TRBV6-5
ASSYSGTAFNSPLH
>TRBJ2-7|NA|TRBV5-1
ASSSRGNYEQY
>TRBJ2-3|TRBD2|TRBV6-1
ASSVGVIAGGTDTQY